The T cell receptor beta chain under discussion was sequenced for a study of vaccination effects on CD4 cells after COVID-19. Looking at the study overall: Participants were vaccinated with two doses of either the BNT162b2 or mRNA-1273 vaccine. Findings and caveats of the study: Late in the post-vaccination period, infection-induced and vaccine-induced clones underwent marked clonal contraction. Cross-reactivity with common cold coronaviruses was shown by only 1 of 255 vaccine-induced clones in healthy vaccinees.

CDR3 length equals 12 residues. Germline V CDR1 and CDR2: LGHNT, FRNRAP. Deletions cut 6 bases from V and 9 bases from J, with 9 bases between. This clone was recorded a few times. Its cognate antigen is unknown. Repertoires were generated with immunoSEQ multiplex PCR, while TCRdb's copy carries only in-frame clones and drops some. The sample lists just under 45,000 clones, 70% to 80% occurring once. Within the ViraFEST assay, antigen-specific CD4+ T cells underwent expansion with viral peptide pools prior to sequencing. Cultured cells yielded isolated CD4+ T cells after 10 to 11 days. Each vaccine recipient was nucleocapsid antibody negative and had no prior SARS-CoV-2 infection. The culture medium for approximately 1.9 million PBMC per well included about 9 IU/ml IL-2 and 9.5 to 10 ug/ml peptides.

Sequenced material: CD4+ T cells from PBMCs cultured with SARS-CoV-2 spike peptides, taken before COVID-19 vaccination. The gene calls are TRBV12-5 and TRBJ1-6; D unclear. This clonotype was obtained from a human donor who received a COVID-19 vaccine. In DNA, the CDR3 is TGTGCTAGTGGACTCGGAATTTCACCCCTCCACTTT. It yields the protein CASGLGISPLHF.